The 17 T cell receptor beta chains presented below share a single source sample, sequenced in a study of T cells in Graves' hyperthyroidism and ophthalmopathy. Template material for amplifying TCR beta CDR3 regions consisted of RNA transcripts. HTBI primers were used for first-round RT-PCR of the TCR CDR3. From the multiplex PCR reads, TCRdb called clonotypes with MiXCR, one entry per CDR3 protein. The sample holds over 500,000 distinct CDR3 sequences, less than 15% seen once. The specimen sequenced was blood. Receptors were obtained from a woman aged 40 to 50 with Graves' hyperthyroidism.

Only a few counts were recorded for this clonotype. The V and J genes are TRBV6-1 and TRBJ2-1; 12 positions agree with TRBD2. V shed 6 bases, J shed 4 bases, and the junction held 7 bases outside the gene matches. Germline CDR1 reads MNHNS; CDR2 reads SASEGT. The CDR3 is 16 amino acids. In nucleotides, the CDR3 is TGTGCCAGCAGCCGACTAGCGGGAGTTTCTTACAATGAGCAGTTCTTC. Encoded protein: CASSRLAGVSYNEQFF.

V and J are TRBV9 and TRBJ2-3; D ambiguous. Trimming stripped 0 bases from V and 5 bases from J, with 7 bases between. This CDR3 contains 13 residues. The germline gives CDR1 SGDLS, CDR2 YYNGEE. The CDR3 DNA reads TGTGCCAGCAGCGTAGAGCAGAGAGATACGCAGTATTTT. Translation gives CASSVEQRDTQYF.

This clonotype was recorded once. The rearrangement uses TRBV4-1 and TRBJ2-7, with TRBD2 matching 8 bases. This CDR3 is built from 16 residues. Germline lookup yields CDR1 MGHRA and CDR2 YSYEKL. With 9 bases clipped from V and 0 bases from J, the junction kept 13 bases outside the gene matches. CDR3 DNA sequence: TGCGCCAGTAGTAATAGCGGGACCTCCTTCTCCTACGAGCAGTACTTC. Encoded protein: CASSNSGTSFSYEQYF.

The chain carries TRBV5-6 and TRBJ2-3; 14 nucleotides align to TRBD2. The germline CDR1 and CDR2 sequences are SGHDT and YYEEEE. V was pared by 3 bases and J by 1 base, with 10 bases of the junction left unmatched. The CDR3 is 19 residues long. CDR3 in DNA: TGTGCCAGCAGCTACCGGACTAGCGGGAGGTTCGGGGGCACAGATACGCAGTATTTT. Its translation is CASSYRTSGRFGGTDTQYF.

This clonotype showed up just a few times. The chain has TRBV18 and TRBJ2-7, with 7 bases matching TRBD1. There are 13 residues in the CDR3. From germline, CDR1 is KGHSH and CDR2 LQKENI. V lost 4 bases to trimming and J lost 5 bases; unmatched junction nucleotides: 5. The CDR3 region is CASSRVQGDEQYF. DNA of the CDR3: TGTGCCAGCTCACGGGTCCAGGGGGACGAGCAGTACTTC. Filled out from reference TRBV18 and TRBJ2-7, the complete variable domain reads NAGVMQNPRHLVRRRGQEARLRCSPMKGHSHVYWYRQLPEEGLKFMVYLQKENIIDESGMPKERFSAEFPKEGPSILRIQQVVRGDSAAYFCASSRVQGDEQYFGPGTRLTVT.

The table lists this clonotype with many counts. CDR3 residues: CASSSGGPSYNEQFF. The CDR3 DNA is TGTGCCAGCAGTTCAGGGGGGCCCTCCTACAATGAGCAGTTCTTC. The rearrangement uses TRBV28 and TRBJ2-1, with a tentative D call TRBD1 (7 bases). The CDR3 sequence is 15 residues long. CDR1 and CDR2 (germline): MDHEN, SYDVKM. The ends were cut back, 4 bases at V and 0 bases at J, with 10 bases in the middle.

The chain recombines TRBV28 with TRBJ1-5; a weak D match, TRBD1 (5 bases). Between the trimmed V and J ends, which lost 7 bases and 7 bases, there was a span of 14 bases. The CDR3 consists of 13 residues. Germline assignment: CDR1 MDHEN and CDR2 SYDVKM. CDR3 coding DNA: TGTGCCAGCACCTTGGGGCCAAGGCAGCCCCAGCATTTT. This codes for CASTLGPRQPQHF.

This clonotype was seen repeatedly, ten times or more. The V call is TRBV10-2, the J call TRBJ1-1; D is perhaps TRBD1 (5 bases). Deletions cut 3 bases from V and 4 bases from J, with 9 bases between. Germline V gene sequence: CDR1 WSHSY, CDR2 SAAADI. The CDR3 has 13 residues. CDR3 nucleotide sequence: TGCGCCAGCAGTGAACCGGGGACCACTGAAGCTTTCTTT. It is translated as CASSEPGTTEAFF.

This clonotype occurred many times. The V and J genes are TRBV5-1 and TRBJ2-1; no clear D. Trimming took off 5 bases at V and 2 bases at J, with 11 bases between the two ends. The germline CDR1 and CDR2 sequences are SGHRS and YFSETQ. This CDR3 spans 14 amino acids. The CDR3 bases are TGCGCCAGCAGTGCTTCAGGTGCCTACAATGAGCAGTTCTTC. Translation: CASSASGAYNEQFF.

The table lists this clonotype with many counts. The chain has TRBV28 and TRBJ2-5; D is uncertain. V was trimmed by 8 bases and J by 4 bases, leaving 14 bases between them. Per germline, CDR1 MDHEN and CDR2 SYDVKM. The CDR3 runs to 13 residues. CDR3 DNA sequence: TGTGCCAGCCGGGCATCGGGCCCAGAGACCCAGTACTTC. This translates into CASRASGPETQYF.

This clonotype was picked up a small number of times. The J gene is TRBJ2-6, the V gene TRBV5-1; the D is unclear. The CDR3 is 15 residues long. V dropped 3 bases and J dropped 2 bases, with 9 bases sitting between them. Germline values: CDR1 SGHRS, CDR2 YFSETQ. CDR3 residues: CASSSNGPGANVLTF. The CDR3 DNA is TGCGCCAGCAGCTCGAACGGGCCTGGGGCCAACGTCCTGACTTTC.

This clonotype was seen at least ten times. The chain has TRBV2 and TRBJ2-3; TRBD2 matches 11 bases. The V and J ends lost 8 bases and 5 bases, in that order; junction bases with no gene match: 12. Germline V CDR1 and CDR2: SNHLY, FYNNEI. This CDR3 is 16 amino acids long. The DNA of the CDR3 is TGTGCCAGCGCGGAGGAACTAGCGGGAGTTGGAGATACGCAGTATTTT. Amino acids: CASAEELAGVGDTQYF.

In its sample, this clonotype was seen many times. The chain couples TRBV20-1 to TRBJ2-1; possibly TRBD2 for D (6 bases). The length of the CDR3 is 13 residues. The germline CDR1 and CDR2 sequences are DFQATT and SNEGSKA (reference sequence). Trimming removed 6 bases at V and 6 bases at J, with 15 bases between. The CDR3 bases are TGCAGTGCCACGTCTAGCGTATTCAATGAGCAGTTCTTC. Protein: CSATSSVFNEQFF.

V gene TRBV5-1 combines with J gene TRBJ2-5; D is ambiguous. The V end lost 4 bases, the J end lost 0 bases, and 16 bases lay between the germline ends. Germline V CDR1 and CDR2: SGHRS, YFSETQ. The length of the CDR3 is 16 residues. The CDR3 DNA is TGCGCCAGCAGCCTGGGATCTACAGTCAACCAAGAGACCCAGTACTTC. It encodes CASSLGSTVNQETQYF. The full variable domain, in which reference TRBV5-1 and TRBJ2-5 provide the parts outside the CDR3, is KAGVTQTPRYLIKTRGQQVTLSCSPISGHRSVSWYQQTPGQGLQFLFEYFSETQRNKGNFPGRFSGRQFSNSRSEMNVSTLELGDSALYLCASSLGSTVNQETQYFGPGTRLLVL.

The sample holds many counts of this clonotype. The genes are TRBV28 and TRBJ1-1; D is perhaps TRBD1 (5 bases). The CDR3 length is 13 residues. With 5 bases removed from V and 4 bases from J, the gap between germline ends came to 11 bases. Germline loops: CDR1 MDHEN, CDR2 SYDVKM. CDR3 in amino acids: CASSETVGTEAFF. CDR3 bases: TGTGCCAGCAGTGAGACAGTCGGCACTGAAGCTTTCTTT.

This clonotype was picked up a small number of times. The CDR3 DNA is TGTGCCAGCAGACAGGCGGCGCAGTACTTC. Translation gives CASRQAAQYF. The V and J genes are TRBV6-1 and TRBJ2-7, with D possibly matching TRBD1 (5 bases). The CDR3 runs 10 residues. CDR1 is MNHNS, CDR2 SASEGT, per germline. V lost 6 bases and J 9 bases, leaving 9 bases between the germline ends.

In its sample, this clonotype was seen many times. This chain connects TRBV20-1 to TRBJ2-5; no clear D gene. Trimming removed 4 bases at V and 0 bases at J, with 15 bases between. The CDR3 runs to 15 residues. Germline CDR1 DFQATT, CDR2 SNEGSKA (reference sequence). CDR3 region: CSATPGVPNQETQYF. The CDR3 coding sequence is TGCAGTGCTACCCCCGGTGTTCCGAACCAAGAGACCCAGTACTTC.